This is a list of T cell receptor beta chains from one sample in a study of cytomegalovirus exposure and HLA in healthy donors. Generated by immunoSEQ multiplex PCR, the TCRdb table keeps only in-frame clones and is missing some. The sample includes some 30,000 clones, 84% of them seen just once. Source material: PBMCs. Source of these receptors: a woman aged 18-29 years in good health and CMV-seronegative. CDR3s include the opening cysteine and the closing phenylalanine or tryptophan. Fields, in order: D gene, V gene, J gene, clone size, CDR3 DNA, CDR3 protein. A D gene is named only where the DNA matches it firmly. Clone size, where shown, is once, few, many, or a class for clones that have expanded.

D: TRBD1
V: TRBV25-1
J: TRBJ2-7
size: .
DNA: TGTGCCAGCCTGGTCGATGGCGGGACAGGGTCGGAGGAGCAGTACTTC
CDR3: CASLVDGGTGSEEQYF

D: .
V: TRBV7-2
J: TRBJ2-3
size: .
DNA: TGTGCCAGCAGCTTAATTGAGCTTAGCGTCACAGATACGCAGTATTTT
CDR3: CASSLIELSVTDTQYF

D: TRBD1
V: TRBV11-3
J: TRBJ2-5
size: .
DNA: TGTGCCAGCCGCGGAGGACAGGGGGAGACCCAGTACTTC
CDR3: CASRGGQGETQYF

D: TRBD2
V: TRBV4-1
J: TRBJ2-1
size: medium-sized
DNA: TGCGCCAGCAGCCAAATAATAGCGGGAGGTAACTACAATGAGCAGTTCTTC
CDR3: CASSQIIAGGNYNEQFF

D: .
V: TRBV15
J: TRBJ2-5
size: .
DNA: TGTGCCACCAGCAGGTCACAGGATGTCCAAGAGACCCAGTACTTC
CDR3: CATSRSQDVQETQYF

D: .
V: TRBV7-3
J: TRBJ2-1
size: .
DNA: TGTGCCAGCAGCTTAATGGGGGGAAATTACAATGAGCAGTTCTTC
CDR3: CASSLMGGNYNEQFF

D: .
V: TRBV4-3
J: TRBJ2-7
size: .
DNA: TGCGCCAGCAGCCAAGAACGGGCTCTCGGGGACGAGCAGTACTTC
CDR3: CASSQERALGDEQYF

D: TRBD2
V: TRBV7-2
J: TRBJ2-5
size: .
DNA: TGTGCCAGCAGCTTAGGGACTAGCGGGGGTACCCAGTACTTC
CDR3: CASSLGTSGGTQYF

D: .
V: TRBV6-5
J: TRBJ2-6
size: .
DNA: TGTGCCAGCAAACCGGGTTCTGGGGCCAACGTCCTGACTTTC
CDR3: CASKPGSGANVLTF

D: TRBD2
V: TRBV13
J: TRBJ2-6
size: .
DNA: TGTGCCAGCAGCTTACACCCAGCGGGAGGCCGCCTCTCTGGGGCCAACGTCCTGACTTTC
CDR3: CASSLHPAGGRLSGANVLTF

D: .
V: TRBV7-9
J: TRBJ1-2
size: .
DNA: TGTGCCAGCAGCTTCTATGGCAGGGATGGCTACACCTTC
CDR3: CASSFYGRDGYTF

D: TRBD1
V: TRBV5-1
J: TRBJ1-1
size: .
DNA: TGCGCCAGCAGCCCGCAGGGGGGAGGAGTAATGAACACTGAAGCTTTCTTT
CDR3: CASSPQGGGVMNTEAFF

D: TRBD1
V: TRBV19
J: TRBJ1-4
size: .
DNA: TGTGCCAGTAGTTTACAGGGGATCGGAGAAAAACTGTTTTTT
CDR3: CASSLQGIGEKLFF

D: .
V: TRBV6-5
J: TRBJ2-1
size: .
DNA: TGTGCCAGCGGGGCCCACTATGAGCAGTTCTTC
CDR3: CASGAHYEQFF

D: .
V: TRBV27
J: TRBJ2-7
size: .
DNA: TGTGCCAGCAGTTTAAACGGAGCCTACGAGCAGTACTTC
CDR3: CASSLNGAYEQYF

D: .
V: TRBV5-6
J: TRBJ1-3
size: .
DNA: TGTGCCAGCAGCTCGGACACCTCTGGAAACACCATATATTTT
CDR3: CASSSDTSGNTIYF

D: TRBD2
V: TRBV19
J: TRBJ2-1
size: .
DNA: TGTGCCAGTAGTAGGACTAGCGGGAGTCGAAGCGGTGAGCAGTTCTTC
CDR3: CASSRTSGSRSGEQFF

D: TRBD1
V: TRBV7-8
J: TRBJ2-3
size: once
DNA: TGTGCCAGCAGTGCCGGGACAGGGTTATTAGATACGCAGTATTTT
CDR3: CASSAGTGLLDTQYF

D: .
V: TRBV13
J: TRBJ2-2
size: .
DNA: TGTGCCAGCAGCTTGGACACCTTTACCGGGGAGCTGTTTTTT
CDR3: CASSLDTFTGELFF

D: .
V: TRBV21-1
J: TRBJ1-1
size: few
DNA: TGTGCCAGCAGCAAAAAAGGTCCCAGGGGGCGGGAAGCCACTGAAGCTTTCTTT
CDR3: CASSKKGPRGREATEAFF

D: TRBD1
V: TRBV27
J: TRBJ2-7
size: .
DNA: TGTGCCAGCAGGACGGGACAGGGAACCTACGAGCAGTACTTC
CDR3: CASRTGQGTYEQYF

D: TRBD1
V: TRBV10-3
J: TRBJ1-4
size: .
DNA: TGTGCCATCAATTCTGACAGGGGTGATGAAAAACTGTTTTTT
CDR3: CAINSDRGDEKLFF

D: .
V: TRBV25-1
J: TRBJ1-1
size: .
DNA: TGTGCCAGCAGTGGGGGGGGGAACACTGAAGCTTTCTTT
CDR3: CASSGGGNTEAFF

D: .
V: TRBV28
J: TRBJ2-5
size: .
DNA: TGTGCCAGCAGCAGTCTTGGGGGGGAGACCCAGTACTTC
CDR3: CASSSLGGETQYF

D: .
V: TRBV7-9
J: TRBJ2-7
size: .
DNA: TGTGCCAGCAGCTTAGCCGCCGGTTCGCGCTCCTACGAGCAGTACTTC
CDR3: CASSLAAGSRSYEQYF

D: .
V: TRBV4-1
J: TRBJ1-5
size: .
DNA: TGCGCCAGCAGCCATAACAGCCTACCAGGGCAGCCCCAGCATTTT
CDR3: CASSHNSLPGQPQHF

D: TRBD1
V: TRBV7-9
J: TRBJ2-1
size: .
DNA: TGTGCCAGCAGCTTAGTTGGGACAGGGAAGCAGGAGCAGTTCTTC
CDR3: CASSLVGTGKQEQFF

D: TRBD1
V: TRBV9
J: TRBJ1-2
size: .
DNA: TGTGCCAGCAGCGTAGTAGCGACAGGGGTCCAAATCTATGGCTACACCTTC
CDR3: CASSVVATGVQIYGYTF

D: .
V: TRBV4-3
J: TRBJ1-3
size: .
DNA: TGCGCCAGCAGCCAAGCCGCGAACGAAAACACCATATATTTT
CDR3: CASSQAANENTIYF

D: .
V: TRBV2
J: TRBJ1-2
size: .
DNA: TGTGCCAGCAGTGGACAGGAGAACTATGGCTACACCTTC
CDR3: CASSGQENYGYTF

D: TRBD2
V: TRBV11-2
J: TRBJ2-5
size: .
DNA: TGTGCCAGCAGCTTATGGGGGGGGGAGACCCAGTACTTC
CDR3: CASSLWGGETQYF

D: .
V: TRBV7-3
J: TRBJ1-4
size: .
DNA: TGTGCCAGCAATAGGGGATTTAGAGAAAAACTGTTTTTT
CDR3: CASNRGFREKLFF

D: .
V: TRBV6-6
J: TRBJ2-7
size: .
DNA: TGTGCCAGCAGTTACCCACAGAACTACGAGCAGTACTTC
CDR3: CASSYPQNYEQYF

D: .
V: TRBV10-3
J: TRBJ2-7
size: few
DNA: TGTGCCATCAGTGAAGGAACAGGGATTTCCTACGAGCAGTACTTC
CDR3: CAISEGTGISYEQYF

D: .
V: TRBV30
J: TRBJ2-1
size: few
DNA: TGTGCCTGGAGTCCCCGGTGGGGCATCTACAATGAGCAGTTCTTC
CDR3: CAWSPRWGIYNEQFF

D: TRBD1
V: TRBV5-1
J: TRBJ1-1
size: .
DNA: TGCGCCAGCAGCGGACAGGGAGGGGTCACTGAAGCTTTCTTT
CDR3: CASSGQGGVTEAFF

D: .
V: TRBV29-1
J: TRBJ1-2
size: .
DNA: TGCAGCGTTCTGGGTTCGACAGGTTCGCATGGCTACCCCTTC
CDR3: CSVLGSTGSHGYPF

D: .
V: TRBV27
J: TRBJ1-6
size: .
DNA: TGTGCCAGCAGTCTCCCGACAGATAATTCACCCCTCCACTTT
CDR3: CASSLPTDNSPLHF

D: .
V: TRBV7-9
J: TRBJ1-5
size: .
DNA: TGTGCCAGCAGCTTAGGGGTCCGGAGGGGCAGCCGCAATCAGCCCCAGCATTTT
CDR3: CASSLGVRRGSRNQPQHF

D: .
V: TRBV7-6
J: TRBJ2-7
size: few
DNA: TGTGCCAGCAGCTGGCAGGAATCCTACGAGCAGTACTTC
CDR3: CASSWQESYEQYF

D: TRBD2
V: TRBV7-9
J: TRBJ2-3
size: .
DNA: TGTGCCAGCAGCCCGGGGACTAGCGGAGATACGCAGTATTTT
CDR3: CASSPGTSGDTQYF

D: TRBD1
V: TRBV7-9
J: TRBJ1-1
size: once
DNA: TGTGCCAGCAGCTTATTAGGGACAGGGGGCACTGAAGCTTTCTTT
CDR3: CASSLLGTGGTEAFF

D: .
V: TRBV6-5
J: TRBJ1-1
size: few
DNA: TGTGCCAGCAGCGGGACAAGAAACACTGAAGCTTTCTTT
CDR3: CASSGTRNTEAFF

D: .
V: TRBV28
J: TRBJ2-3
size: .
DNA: TGTGCCAGCAGTTTATCAGGGTATAGCACAGATACGCAGTATTTT
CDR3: CASSLSGYSTDTQYF

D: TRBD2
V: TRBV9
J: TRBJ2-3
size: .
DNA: TGTGCCAGCAGCGCAGGGACTAGCGGCACAGATACGCAGTATTTT
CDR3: CASSAGTSGTDTQYF

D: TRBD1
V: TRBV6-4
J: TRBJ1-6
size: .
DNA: TGTGCCAGCACCAAGGACAGGCGGCTTTTGAATTCACCCCTCCACTTT
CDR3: CASTKDRRLLNSPLHF

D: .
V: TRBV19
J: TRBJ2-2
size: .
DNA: TGTGCCAGTAGTCCCTGGTCGGGGACCGGGGAGCTGTTTTTT
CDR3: CASSPWSGTGELFF

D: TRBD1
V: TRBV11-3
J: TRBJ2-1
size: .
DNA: TGTGCCAGCAGCTCGACAGGGGGCCTGTCCTACAATGAGCAGTTCTTC
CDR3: CASSSTGGLSYNEQFF

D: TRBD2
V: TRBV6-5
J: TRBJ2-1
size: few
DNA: TGTGCCAGCAATAGCGGGGCCCCCAATGAGCAGTTCTTC
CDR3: CASNSGAPNEQFF

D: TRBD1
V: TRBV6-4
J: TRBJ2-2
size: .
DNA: TGTGCCAGCAGTGACTCCGACAGGGTTGGGAATAACGGGGAGCTGTTTTTT
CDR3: CASSDSDRVGNNGELFF

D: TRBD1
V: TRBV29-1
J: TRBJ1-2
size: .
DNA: TGCAGCGTTTCGGACAGGGACGATGGCTACACCTTC
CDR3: CSVSDRDDGYTF

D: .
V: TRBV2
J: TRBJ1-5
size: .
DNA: TGTGCCAGCAGTGCTGGCAGTTTTAGCAATCAGCCCCAGCATTTT
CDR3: CASSAGSFSNQPQHF

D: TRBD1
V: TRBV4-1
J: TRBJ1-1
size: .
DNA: TGCGCCAGCAGCCAAGTTGTGAGGGGGCCTGGGGCTTTCTTT
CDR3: CASSQVVRGPGAFF

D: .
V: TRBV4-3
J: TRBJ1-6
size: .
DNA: TGCGCCAGCAGCCAAGATCTGGAACTCCAGGGCTCACCCCTCCACTTT
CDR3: CASSQDLELQGSPLHF

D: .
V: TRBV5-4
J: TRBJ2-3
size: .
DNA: TGTGCCAGCAGCCCCAGACTACTAGGCGCAGATACGCAGTATTTT
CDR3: CASSPRLLGADTQYF

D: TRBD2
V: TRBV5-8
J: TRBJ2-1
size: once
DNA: TGTGCCAGCAGCTTGGGACTAGCGGGAGGACCCTACAATGAGCAGTTCTTC
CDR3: CASSLGLAGGPYNEQFF

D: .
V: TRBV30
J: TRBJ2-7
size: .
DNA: TGTGCCTGGAGTGTAACGTTGCGGAGCGAGCAGTACTTC
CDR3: CAWSVTLRSEQYF

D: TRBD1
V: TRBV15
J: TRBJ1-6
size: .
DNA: TGTGCCACCAGCAGGTTCGGACAGGGGGGGAGATCACCCCTCAACTTT
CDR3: CATSRFGQGGRSPLNF

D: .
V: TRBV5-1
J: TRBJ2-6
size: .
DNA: TGCGCCAGCAGCTTCGCGGGAATAAGTACTGGGGCCAACGTCCTGACTTTC
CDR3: CASSFAGISTGANVLTF

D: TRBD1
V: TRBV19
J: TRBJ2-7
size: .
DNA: TGTGCCAGTAGTATAGGGACAGGCGATACCTACGAGCAGTACTTC
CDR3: CASSIGTGDTYEQYF